What follows are 23 T cell receptor beta chains derived from one specimen sequenced in a study of blood T cells in healthy people across ages. Together with a sample-barcoded 5' primer, a J-beta primer mix was included in a second PCR lasting 7 to 11 cycles. TCRdb analysed the 5' RACE reads with MiXCR anew, one entry per CDR3 protein. This sample has 1.4 million or so distinct CDR3 sequences, with approximately 42% found just once. Material for sequencing was blood. All receptors come from a young woman in good health.

In this sample, this clonotype turned up a few times. The rearrangement uses TRBV13 and TRBJ2-7; 10 nucleotides line up with TRBD1. Per the germline V gene, CDR1 is PRHDT and CDR2 is FYEKMQ (reference sequence). V lost 2 bases, J lost 2 bases, and 3 bases stayed unmatched. The CDR3 runs 15 residues. CDR3 nucleotides: TGTGCCAGCAGCTTACAAGGACAGGGGGCCTACGAGCAGTACTTC. Its protein product is CASSLQGQGAYEQYF.

This chain connects TRBV28 to TRBJ2-1; TRBD1 matches 9 bases. Trimming cost V 4 bases and J 6 bases; bases outside gene matches: 10. Germline V gene lookup returns CDR1 MDHEN and CDR2 SYDVKM. CDR3 length equals 16 residues. The CDR3 DNA reads TGTGCCAGCAGTTCCTACAGGGGGCCCGGGTTCAATGAGCAGTTCTTC. Translating it yields CASSSYRGPGFNEQFF.

The rearrangement links TRBV10-3 to TRBJ2-1; TRBD1 is a possible D gene (5 bases). The germline V and J ends were trimmed by 3 bases and 7 bases, with 13 bases remaining between them. The CDR3 consists of 14 residues. Looked up from germline, CDR1 is ENHRY and CDR2 is SYGVKD. CDR3 amino acids: CAISEVVGLNEQFF. CDR3 DNA: TGTGCCATCAGTGAAGTAGTGGGGCTGAATGAGCAGTTCTTC.

The chain combines TRBV6-1 with TRBJ2-1; D is ambiguous. The CDR3 totals 13 residues. Trimming cost V 7 bases and J 3 bases, with 10 bases left between them. CDR1 and CDR2 from the germline V gene are MNHNS and SASEGT. The CDR3: CASIGTLYNEQFF. The DNA for the CDR3 is TGTGCCAGCATTGGCACCCTCTACAATGAGCAGTTCTTC.

This chain uses TRBV27 with TRBJ2-1; the D is unclear. This CDR3 is built from 17 residues. Germline CDR1 reads MNHEY; CDR2 reads SMNVEV (reference sequence). V lost 5 bases and J lost 0, with 17 bases in between. The CDR3 bases are TGTGCCAGCAGTCCCAGCCTATCCCTCGGCTCCTACAATGAGCAGTTCTTC. This translates into CASSPSLSLGSYNEQFF.

In its sample, this clonotype was seen many times. V gene TRBV12-3 or TRBV12-4 combines with J gene TRBJ2-1, with D hard to call. Trimming pared 5 bases from V and 6 bases from J, leaving 14 bases between. The CDR3 is made up of 14 amino acids. The CDR3 region has the DNA TGTGCCAGCAGTCACCGACAACAGACCAATGAGCAGTTCTTC. Encoded protein: CASSHRQQTNEQFF.

This clonotype has just a few counts. The chain employs TRBV18 and TRBJ1-5; possible D gene TRBD1, 5 bases. There are 12 residues in the CDR3. Trimming took off 3 bases at V and 8 bases at J, with 8 bases between the two ends. The germline V gene has CDR1 KGHSH and CDR2 LQKENI. CDR3 loop: CASSPRGKPQHF. In DNA, the CDR3 is TGTGCCAGCTCACCTCGGGGCAAGCCCCAGCATTTT.

The rearrangement joins TRBV12-3 or TRBV12-4 to TRBJ2-1, with 10 bases identical to TRBD2. CDR3 length: 16 residues. Trimming at V came to 4 bases and at J to 5 bases, leaving 8 bases not matched to a gene. Here the CDR3 reads CASSYISGRINNEQFF. The CDR3 nucleotides read TGTGCCAGCAGTTATATTAGCGGGAGGATTAACAATGAGCAGTTCTTC.

This clonotype has only one observation. DNA for the CDR3: TGCAGTGCTAGGGGACAGGGTGAAGAGACCCAGTTCTTC. This codes for CSARGQGEETQFF. This sequence joins TRBV20-1 and TRBJ2-5; TRBD1 aligns across 9 bases. The J call is doubtful: the DNA matches TRBJ2-1 better. The CDR3 loop spans 13 amino acids. Germline lookup yields CDR1 DFQATT and CDR2 SNEGSKA (reference sequence).

This rearrangement joins TRBV6-1 to TRBJ1-6, with 7 bases that match TRBD1. This CDR3 comprises 18 residues. Germline CDR1 reads MNHNS; CDR2 reads SASEGT. V dropped 6 bases and J dropped 3; count of bases not matched to a gene: 14. CDR3 in amino acids: CASSIPNTSGGYNSPLHF. The CDR3 nucleotides read TGTGCCAGCAGCATACCAAACACCTCAGGGGGCTATAATTCACCCCTCCACTTT.

This clonotype was detected only a few times. This chain links TRBV4-1 with TRBJ2-1, with a possible D match to TRBD2 (6 bases). Germline assignment: CDR1 MGHRA and CDR2 YSYEKL. The CDR3 consists of 19 residues. Trimming cost V 3 bases and J 2 bases, with 23 bases left between them. CDR3 sequence reads: CASSQRPTRQRVAYNEQFF. As DNA, the CDR3 is TGCGCCAGCAGCCAGAGACCTACTCGCCAGCGGGTAGCCTACAATGAGCAGTTCTTC.

The chain has TRBV2 and TRBJ2-3; 8 nucleotides line up with TRBD1. The CDR3 is 14 amino acids. Germline lookup yields CDR1 SNHLY and CDR2 FYNNEI. The V segment lost 3 bases and the J segment 2 bases; nucleotides outside the gene matches: 1. The CDR3 is CASSEGQVTDTQYF. CDR3 in DNA: TGTGCCAGCAGTGAGGGACAGGTCACAGATACGCAGTATTTT.

The chain links TRBV7-2 to TRBJ1-1; D remains unclear. Germline values: CDR1 SGHTA, CDR2 FQGNSA. Trimming removed 1 base at V and 4 bases at J, with 10 bases between. The CDR3 sequence is 14 residues long. The CDR3 is CASSLDSGSTEAFF. The CDR3, as DNA: TGTGCCAGCAGCTTAGATTCGGGGTCCACTGAAGCTTTCTTT.

The gene calls are TRBV12-3 or TRBV12-4 and TRBJ1-1, with D unresolved. The CDR3 extends over 15 amino acids. Trimming stripped 4 bases from V and 1 base from J, with 13 bases between. The CDR3 spells CASSSPQRANTEAFF. Written as DNA, the CDR3 is TGTGCCAGCAGTTCCCCCCAGCGAGCGAACACTGAAGCTTTCTTT.

The chain has TRBV5-6 and TRBJ1-5, with D unresolved. The CDR3 runs 8 residues. Germline V gene lookup returns CDR1 SGHDT and CDR2 YYEEEE. Written as DNA, the CDR3 is TGTCACGTTCGGCCCCAGCATTTT. This codes for CHVRPQHF. Drawing the rest from reference TRBV5-6 and TRBJ1-5, the complete variable domain is DAGVTQSPTHLIKTRGQQVTLRCSPKSGHDTVSWYQQALGQGPQFIFQYYEEEERQRGNFPDRFSGHQFPNYSSELNVNALLLGDSALYLCHVRPQHFGDGTRLSIL.

This clonotype occurred a few times. The J gene is TRBJ2-7, the V gene TRBV9, with a possible D match to TRBD1 (5 bases). The ends were cut back, 0 bases at V and 7 bases at J, with 14 bases in the middle. There are 14 residues in the CDR3. Looked up from germline, CDR1 is SGDLS and CDR2 is YYNGEE. CDR3 region: CASSVDHRRNEQYF. The DNA of the CDR3 is TGTGCCAGCAGCGTAGATCACAGGCGAAATGAGCAGTACTTC.

This clonotype came up a few times. The rearrangement joins TRBV27 to TRBJ2-3; D assignment may be TRBD1 or TRBD2 (5 bases each). Per germline, CDR1 MNHEY and CDR2 SMNVEV (reference sequence). Trimming left V 1 base short and J 3 bases short, with 8 bases between. There are 14 residues in the CDR3. The CDR3 spells CASSLFWGTDTQYF. Written as DNA, the CDR3 is TGTGCCAGCAGTTTATTTTGGGGGACAGATACGCAGTATTTT.

The V and J genes are TRBV24-1 and TRBJ2-2; TRBD1 matches at 9 bases. Trimming took 3 bases from V and 3 from J; bases not matched to a gene: 4. The CDR3 sequence is 16 residues long. Germline CDR1 reads KGHDR; CDR2 reads SFDVKD. The CDR3 DNA sequence: TGTGCCACCAGTGATACAGGGGGCGCGGACACCGGGGAGCTGTTTTTT. Translated: CATSDTGGADTGELFF.

This clonotype was recorded a few times. The gene calls are TRBV6-2 or TRBV6-3 and TRBJ2-1; D ambiguous. V was shortened by 2 bases and J by 9 bases, with 5 bases between the two germline ends. Germline loops: CDR1 MNHEY, CDR2 SVGEGT. CDR3 size: 11 residues. The CDR3 bases are TGTGCCAGCAGTTACGCGGCTGAGCAGTTCTTC. Encoded protein: CASSYAAEQFF.

This chain joins TRBV5-5 and TRBJ2-1; 14 bases are shared with TRBD2. The CDR3 runs to 21 residues. Germline V gene sequence: CDR1 SGHKS, CDR2 YYEKEE (reference sequence). Trimming at V came to 1 base and at J to 6 bases, leaving 18 bases not matched to a gene. DNA for the CDR3: TGTGCCAGCAGCTTGCGGGCAGGGTTCGGGACTAGCGGGAGTAGTGGCAATGAGCAGTTCTTC. As protein: CASSLRAGFGTSGSSGNEQFF.

This clonotype was found a few times. The gene calls are TRBV28 and TRBJ2-1; D is uncertain. This CDR3 has 17 residues. Trimming left V 3 bases short and J 4 bases short, with 19 bases between. Germline V gene lookup returns CDR1 MDHEN and CDR2 SYDVKM. The CDR3, as DNA: TGTGCCAGCAGTTTGCCGTACACGGAGCGAGCTTACAATGAGCAGTTCTTC. This gives the protein CASSLPYTERAYNEQFF.

The V and J genes are TRBV21-1 and TRBJ2-7; the table's D gene call, TRBD2, was not cross checked with the DNA. TRBV21-1 has pseudogene status. The CDR3 consists of 13 residues. The CDR3 nucleotides read TGTGCCAGCAGCGGAACCTCCGCCTACGAGCAGTACTTC. It is translated as CASSGTSAYEQYF.

The chain couples TRBV4-3 to TRBJ1-5; no firm D call. The length of the CDR3 is 16 residues. Trimming took 0 bases from V and 6 from J, leaving 15 bases between them. Germline CDR1 is LGHNA and CDR2 is YSLEER. DNA of the CDR3: TGCGCCAGCAGCCAAGACAAGGGTGGGCTTGTTCAGCCCCAGCATTTT. It specifies CASSQDKGGLVQPQHF.